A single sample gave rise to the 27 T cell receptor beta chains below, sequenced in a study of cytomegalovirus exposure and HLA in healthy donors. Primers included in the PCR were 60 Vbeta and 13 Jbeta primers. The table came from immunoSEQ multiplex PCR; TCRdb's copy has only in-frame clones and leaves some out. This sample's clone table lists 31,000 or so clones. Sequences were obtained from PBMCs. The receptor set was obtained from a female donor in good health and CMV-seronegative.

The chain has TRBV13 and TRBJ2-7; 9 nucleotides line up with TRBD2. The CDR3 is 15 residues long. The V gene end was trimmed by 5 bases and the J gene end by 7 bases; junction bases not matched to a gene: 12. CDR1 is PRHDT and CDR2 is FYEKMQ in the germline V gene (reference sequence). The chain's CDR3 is CASSPRGGVGEEQYF. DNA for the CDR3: TGTGCCAGCAGCCCGCGGGGGGGTGTGGGGGAGGAGCAGTACTTC.

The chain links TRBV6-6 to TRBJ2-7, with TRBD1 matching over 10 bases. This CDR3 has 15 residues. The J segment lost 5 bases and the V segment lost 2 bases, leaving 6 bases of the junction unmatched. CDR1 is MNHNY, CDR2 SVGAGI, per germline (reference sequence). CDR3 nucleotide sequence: TGTGCCAGCAGTTACCCGGTGGACAGGGGGAACGAGCAGTACTTC. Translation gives CASSYPVDRGNEQYF.

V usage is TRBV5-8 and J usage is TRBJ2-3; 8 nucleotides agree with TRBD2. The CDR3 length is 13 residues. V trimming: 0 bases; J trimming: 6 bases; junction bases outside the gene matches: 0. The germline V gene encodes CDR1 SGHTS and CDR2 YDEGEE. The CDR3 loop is CASSLVAGDTQYF. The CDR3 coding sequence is TGTGCCAGCAGCTTGGTAGCGGGGGATACGCAGTATTTT.

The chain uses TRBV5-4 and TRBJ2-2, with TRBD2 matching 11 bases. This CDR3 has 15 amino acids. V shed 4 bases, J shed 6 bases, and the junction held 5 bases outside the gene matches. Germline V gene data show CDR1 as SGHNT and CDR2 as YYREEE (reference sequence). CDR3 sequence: CASSPIAGGSGELFF. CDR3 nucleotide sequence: TGTGCCAGCAGCCCAATAGCGGGGGGGTCCGGGGAGCTGTTTTTT.

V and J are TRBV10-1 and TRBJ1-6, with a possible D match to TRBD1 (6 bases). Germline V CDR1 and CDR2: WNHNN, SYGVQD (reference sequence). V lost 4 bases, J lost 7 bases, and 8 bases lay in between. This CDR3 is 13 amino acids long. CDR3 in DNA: TGCGCCAGCAGTGGTCAGGGGAATTCACCCCTCCACTTT. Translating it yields CASSGQGNSPLHF.

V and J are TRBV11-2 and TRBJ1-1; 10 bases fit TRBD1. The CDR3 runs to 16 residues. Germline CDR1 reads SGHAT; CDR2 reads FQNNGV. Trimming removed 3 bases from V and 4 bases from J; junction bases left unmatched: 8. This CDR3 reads CASSLGDRGVGTEAFF. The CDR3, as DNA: TGTGCCAGCAGCTTGGGGGACAGGGGTGTGGGCACTGAAGCTTTCTTT.

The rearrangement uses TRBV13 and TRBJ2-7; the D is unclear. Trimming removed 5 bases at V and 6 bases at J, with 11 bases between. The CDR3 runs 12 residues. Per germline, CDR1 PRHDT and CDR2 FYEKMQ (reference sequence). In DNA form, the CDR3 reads TGTGCCAGCAGCCGCAGTTTTGGCGAGCAGTACTTC. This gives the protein CASSRSFGEQYF. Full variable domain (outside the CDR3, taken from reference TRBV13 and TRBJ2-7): AAGVIQSPRHLIKEKRETATLKCYPIPRHDTVYWYQQGPGQDPQFLISFYEKMQSDKGSIPDRFSAQQFSDYHSELNMSSLELGDSALYFCASSRSFGEQYFGPGTRLTVT.

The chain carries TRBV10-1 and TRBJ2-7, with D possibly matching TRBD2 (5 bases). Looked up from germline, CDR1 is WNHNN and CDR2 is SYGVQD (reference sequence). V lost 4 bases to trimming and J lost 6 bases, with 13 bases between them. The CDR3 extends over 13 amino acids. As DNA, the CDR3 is TGCGCCAGCAGTGGTGGCCAACTAGGCGAGCAGTACTTC. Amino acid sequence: CASSGGQLGEQYF.

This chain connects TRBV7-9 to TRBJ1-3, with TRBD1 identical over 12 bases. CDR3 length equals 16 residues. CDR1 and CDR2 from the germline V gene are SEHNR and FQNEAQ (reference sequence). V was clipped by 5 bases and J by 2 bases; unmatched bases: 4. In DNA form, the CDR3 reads TGTGCCAGCAGCCAGGGGACAGGGGGCCCTGGAAACACCATATATTTT. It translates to CASSQGTGGPGNTIYF. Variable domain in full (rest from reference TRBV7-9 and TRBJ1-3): DTGVSQNPRHKITKRGQNVTFRCDPISEHNRLYWYRQTLGQGPEFLTYFQNEAQLEKSRLLSDRFSAERPKGSFSTLEIQRTEQGDSAMYLCASSQGTGGPGNTIYFGEGSWLTVV.

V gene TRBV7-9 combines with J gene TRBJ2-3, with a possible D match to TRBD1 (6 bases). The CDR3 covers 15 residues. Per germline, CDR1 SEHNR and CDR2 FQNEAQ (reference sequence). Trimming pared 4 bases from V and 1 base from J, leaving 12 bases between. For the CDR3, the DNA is TGTGCCAGCAGCTATACAGGGAGTGGCACAGATACGCAGTATTTT. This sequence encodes CASSYTGSGTDTQYF.

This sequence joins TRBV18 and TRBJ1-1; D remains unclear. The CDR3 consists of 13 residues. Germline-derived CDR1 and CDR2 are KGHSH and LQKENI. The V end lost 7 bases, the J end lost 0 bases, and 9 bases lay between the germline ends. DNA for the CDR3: TGTGCCAGCTACGAGGGAATGAACACTGAAGCTTTCTTT. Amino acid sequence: CASYEGMNTEAFF. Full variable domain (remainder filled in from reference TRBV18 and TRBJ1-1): NAGVMQNPRHLVRRRGQEARLRCSPMKGHSHVYWYRQLPEEGLKFMVYLQKENIIDESGMPKERFSAEFPKEGPSILRIQQVVRGDSAAYFCASYEGMNTEAFFGQGTRLTVV.

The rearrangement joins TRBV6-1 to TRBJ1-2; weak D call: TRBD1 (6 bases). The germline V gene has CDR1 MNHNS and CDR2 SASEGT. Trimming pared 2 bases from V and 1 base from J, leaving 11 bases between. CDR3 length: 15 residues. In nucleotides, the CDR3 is TGTGCCAGCAGTGAACGACAGGCCTTTAACTATGGCTACACCTTC. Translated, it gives CASSERQAFNYGYTF.

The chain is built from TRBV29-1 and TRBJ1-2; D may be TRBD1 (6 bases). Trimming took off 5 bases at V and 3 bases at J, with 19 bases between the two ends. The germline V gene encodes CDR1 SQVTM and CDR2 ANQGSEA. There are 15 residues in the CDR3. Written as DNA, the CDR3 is TGCAGCGTTTATATAACCTCAGGGACACACTATGGCTACACCTTC. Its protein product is CSVYITSGTHYGYTF.

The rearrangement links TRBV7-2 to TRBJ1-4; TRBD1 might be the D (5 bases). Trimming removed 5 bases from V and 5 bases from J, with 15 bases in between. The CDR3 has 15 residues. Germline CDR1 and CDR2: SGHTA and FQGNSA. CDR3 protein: CASSPTPGGNEKLFF. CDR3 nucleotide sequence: TGTGCCAGCAGCCCGACCCCTGGGGGGAATGAAAAACTGTTTTTT.

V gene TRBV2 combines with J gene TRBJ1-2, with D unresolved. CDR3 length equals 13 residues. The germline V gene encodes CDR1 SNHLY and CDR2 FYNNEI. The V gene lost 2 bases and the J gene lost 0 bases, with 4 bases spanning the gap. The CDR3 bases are TGTGCCAGCAGTGAAAATACTAACTATGGCTACACCTTC. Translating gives CASSENTNYGYTF.

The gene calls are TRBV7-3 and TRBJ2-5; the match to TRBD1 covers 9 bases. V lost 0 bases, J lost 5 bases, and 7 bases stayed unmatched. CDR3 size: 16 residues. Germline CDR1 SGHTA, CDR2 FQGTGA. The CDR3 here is CASSLTPGQGMETQYF. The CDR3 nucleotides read TGTGCCAGCAGCTTAACCCCGGGACAGGGCATGGAGACCCAGTACTTC.

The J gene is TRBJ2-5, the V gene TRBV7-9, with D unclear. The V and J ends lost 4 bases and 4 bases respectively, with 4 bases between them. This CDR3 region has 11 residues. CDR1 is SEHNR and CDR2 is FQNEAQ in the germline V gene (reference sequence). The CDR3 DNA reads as TGTGCCAGCAGCTCCCTAGAGACCCAGTACTTC. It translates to CASSSLETQYF.

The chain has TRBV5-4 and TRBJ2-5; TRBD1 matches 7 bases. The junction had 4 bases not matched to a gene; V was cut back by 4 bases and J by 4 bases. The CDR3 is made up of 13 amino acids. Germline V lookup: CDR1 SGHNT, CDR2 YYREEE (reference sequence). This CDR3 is CASSRDSPETQYF. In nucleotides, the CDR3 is TGTGCCAGCAGCAGGGACAGCCCAGAGACCCAGTACTTC.

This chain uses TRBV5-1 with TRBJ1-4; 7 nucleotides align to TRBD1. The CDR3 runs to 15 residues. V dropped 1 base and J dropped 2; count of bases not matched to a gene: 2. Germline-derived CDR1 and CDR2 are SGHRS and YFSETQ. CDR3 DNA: TGCGCCAGCAGCTTGTCCAGGGGGACTAATGAAAAACTGTTTTTT. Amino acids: CASSLSRGTNEKLFF.

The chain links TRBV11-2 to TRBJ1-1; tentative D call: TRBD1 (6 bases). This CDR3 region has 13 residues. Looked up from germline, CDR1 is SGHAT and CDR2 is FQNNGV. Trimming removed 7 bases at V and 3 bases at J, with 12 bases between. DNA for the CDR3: TGTGCCAGCAACCCCGACAGGTACACTGAAGCTTTCTTT. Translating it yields CASNPDRYTEAFF.

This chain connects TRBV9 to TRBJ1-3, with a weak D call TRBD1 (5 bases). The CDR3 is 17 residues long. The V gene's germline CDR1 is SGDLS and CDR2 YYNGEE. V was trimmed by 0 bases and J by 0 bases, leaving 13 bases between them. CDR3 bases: TGTGCCAGCAGCGTAGTTGGGGGGACGTCCTCTGGAAACACCATATATTTT. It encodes CASSVVGGTSSGNTIYF.

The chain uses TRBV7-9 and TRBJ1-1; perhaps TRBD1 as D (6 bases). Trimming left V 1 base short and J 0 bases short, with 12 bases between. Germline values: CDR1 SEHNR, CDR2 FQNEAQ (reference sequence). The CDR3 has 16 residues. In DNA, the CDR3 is TGTGCCAGCAGCTTAGGTCAGGGGATCATGAACACTGAAGCTTTCTTT. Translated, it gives CASSLGQGIMNTEAFF.

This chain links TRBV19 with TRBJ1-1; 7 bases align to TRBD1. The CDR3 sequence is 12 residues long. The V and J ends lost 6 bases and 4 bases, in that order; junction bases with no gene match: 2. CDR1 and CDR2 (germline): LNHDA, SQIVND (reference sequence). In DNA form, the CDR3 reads TGTGCCAGTAGCACAGGGGCCACTGAAGCTTTCTTT. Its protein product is CASSTGATEAFF. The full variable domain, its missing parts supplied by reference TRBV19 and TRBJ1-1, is DGGITQSPKYLFRKEGQNVTLSCEQNLNHDAMYWYRQDPGQGLRLIYYSQIVNDFQKGDIAEGYSVSREKKESFPLTVTSAQKNPTAFYLCASSTGATEAFFGQGTRLTVV.

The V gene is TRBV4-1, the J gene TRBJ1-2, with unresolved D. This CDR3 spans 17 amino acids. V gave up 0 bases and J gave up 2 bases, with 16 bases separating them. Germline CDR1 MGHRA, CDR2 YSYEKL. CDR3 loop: CASSQEVPSTTNYGYTF. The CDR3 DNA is TGCGCCAGCAGCCAAGAGGTCCCTTCAACAACCAACTATGGCTACACCTTC.

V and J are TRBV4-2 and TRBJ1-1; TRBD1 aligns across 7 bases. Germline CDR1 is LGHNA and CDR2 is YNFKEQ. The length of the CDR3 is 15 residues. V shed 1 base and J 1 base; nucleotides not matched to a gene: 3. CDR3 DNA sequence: TGTGCCAGCAGCCAAGGACAGGGTCGGAACACTGAAGCTTTCTTT. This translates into CASSQGQGRNTEAFF.

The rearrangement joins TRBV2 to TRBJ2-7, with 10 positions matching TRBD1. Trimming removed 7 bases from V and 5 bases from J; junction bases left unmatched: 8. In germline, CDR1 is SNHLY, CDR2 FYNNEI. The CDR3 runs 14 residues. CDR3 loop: CASILAGTGDEQYF. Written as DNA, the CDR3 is TGTGCCAGCATCCTGGCAGGGACAGGGGACGAGCAGTACTTC.

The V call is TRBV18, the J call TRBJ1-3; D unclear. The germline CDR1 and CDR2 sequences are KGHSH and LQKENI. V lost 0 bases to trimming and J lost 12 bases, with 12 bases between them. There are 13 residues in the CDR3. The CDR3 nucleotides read TGTGCCAGCTCACCACCGGAGGGCTATAACATATATTTT. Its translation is CASSPPEGYNIYF.